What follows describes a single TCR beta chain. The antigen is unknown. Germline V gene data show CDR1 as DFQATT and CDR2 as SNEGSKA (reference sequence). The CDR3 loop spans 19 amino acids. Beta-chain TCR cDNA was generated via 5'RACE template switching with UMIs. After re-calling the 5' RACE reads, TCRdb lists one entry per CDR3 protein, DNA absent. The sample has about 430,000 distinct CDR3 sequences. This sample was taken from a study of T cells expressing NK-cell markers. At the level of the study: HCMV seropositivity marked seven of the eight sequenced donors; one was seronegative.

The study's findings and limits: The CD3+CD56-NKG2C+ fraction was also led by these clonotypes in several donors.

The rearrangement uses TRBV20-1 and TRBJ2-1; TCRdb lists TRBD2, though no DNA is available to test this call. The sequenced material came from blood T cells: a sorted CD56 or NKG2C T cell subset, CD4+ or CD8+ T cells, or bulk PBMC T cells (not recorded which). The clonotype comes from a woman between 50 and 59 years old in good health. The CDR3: CSARVGTSGRSNSYNEQFF.